A selection of T cell receptor beta chains follows, all from one sample in a study of blood T cell repertoires in COVID-19. TCRdb's copy holds only in-frame clones and misses some; the assay was immunoSEQ multiplex PCR. The sample yields 100,000 or so clones, roughly 87% seen once. The sequenced sample consisted of peripheral blood. Receptors were obtained from a woman aged 50 to 65 with COVID-19, enrolled during active disease. CDR3s include the opening cysteine and the closing phenylalanine or tryptophan. The D gene is left open where the match is weak. Expanded clones are given a class, and other clones once, few, many or no size at all.

clone size	V gene	J gene	D gene	CDR3 protein	CDR3 DNA
.	TRBV11-2	TRBJ1-3	.	CASSLDPVPGNTIYF	TGTGCCAGCAGCTTAGATCCCGTCCCTGGAAACACCATATATTTT
.	TRBV7-9	TRBJ2-7	TRBD1	CASSPTTGGDYEQYF	TGTGCCAGCAGCCCTACGACAGGGGGAGACTACGAGCAGTACTTC
.	TRBV4-3	TRBJ2-3	.	CASSQDGREDTQYF	TGCGCCAGCAGCCAAGATGGAAGGGAGGATACGCAGTATTTT
.	TRBV6-6	TRBJ1-6	TRBD1	CASTRTGQSSYNSPLHF	TGTGCCAGCACTCGGACAGGCCAGAGCTCCTATAATTCACCCCTCCACTTT
.	TRBV5-8	TRBJ2-3	TRBD2	CASSFGTSGGDTQYF	TGTGCCAGCAGCTTTGGGACTAGCGGGGGAGATACGCAGTATTTT
.	TRBV18	TRBJ1-2	.	CASSPDLSGGYTF	TGTGCCAGCTCACCGGACTTGAGTGGTGGCTACACCTTC
once	TRBV19	TRBJ1-5	.	CASSIEVSQPQHF	TGTGCCAGTAGTATTGAAGTTAGTCAGCCCCAGCATTTT
.	TRBV29-1	TRBJ2-7	TRBD1	CSVEGTGESYEQYF	TGCAGCGTGGAAGGGACAGGGGAATCCTACGAGCAGTACTTC
.	TRBV24-1	TRBJ1-2	TRBD1	CATSDFSQGAEGYTF	TGTGCCACCAGTGATTTTTCCCAGGGGGCGGAAGGCTACACCTTC
.	TRBV19	TRBJ1-5	TRBD1	CASSILTGDYQPQHF	TGTGCCAGTAGTATATTGACAGGGGATTATCAGCCCCAGCATTTT
.	TRBV5-1	TRBJ2-5	TRBD1	CASSQGQAQETQYF	TGCGCCAGCAGCCAGGGACAGGCCCAAGAGACCCAGTACTTC
.	TRBV5-1	TRBJ2-5	TRBD1	CASSWGSPGGETQYF	TGCGCCAGCAGCTGGGGTTCGCCAGGGGGCGAGACCCAGTACTTC
.	TRBV14	TRBJ2-7	.	CASSQRLNNEQYF	TGTGCCAGCAGCCAGCGACTTAACAACGAGCAGTACTTC
.	TRBV5-4	TRBJ2-7	.	CASSWWGGLLEQYF	TGTGCCAGCAGCTGGTGGGGGGGCCTACTCGAGCAGTACTTC
.	TRBV11-2	TRBJ2-7	.	CASSLPGSPYEQYF	TGTGCCAGCAGTCTACCGGGTTCCCCCTACGAGCAGTACTTC
.	TRBV25-1	TRBJ2-3	TRBD2	CASSEGGGTDTQYF	TGTGCCAGCAGTGAGGGAGGGGGCACAGATACGCAGTATTTT
.	TRBV3-1/TRBV3-2	TRBJ2-5	TRBD2	CASSQDQRGGQETQYF	TGTGCCAGCAGCCAAGACCAGCGGGGGGGCCAAGAGACCCAGTACTTC
.	TRBV4-1	TRBJ1-2	TRBD1	CASSQVPGQSSVGYTF	TGCGCCAGCAGCCAAGTTCCGGGACAGTCATCTGTTGGCTACACCTTC
.	TRBV19	TRBJ2-1	TRBD1	CASKGGGIAYNEQFF	TGTGCCAGTAAAGGGGGCGGAATCGCCTACAATGAGCAGTTCTTC
.	TRBV18	TRBJ2-7	TRBD1	CASSPDRDREQYF	TGTGCCAGCTCACCGGACAGGGATCGCGAGCAGTACTTC
.	TRBV5-1	TRBJ1-1	.	CASSLGASGAFF	TGCGCCAGCAGCTTGGGGGCATCAGGAGCTTTCTTT
.	TRBV30	TRBJ2-2	.	CASARGRADTGELFF	TGTGCCTCCGCGCGGGGCAGGGCGGACACCGGGGAGCTGTTTTTT
.	TRBV27	TRBJ2-5	.	CASSLGGSGQETQYF	TGTGCCAGCAGTCTCGGCGGGTCAGGCCAAGAGACCCAGTACTTC
.	TRBV2	TRBJ2-7	TRBD1	CASSFNRGRGEQYF	TGTGCCAGCAGTTTTAACAGGGGTAGGGGCGAGCAGTACTTC
.	TRBV5-1	TRBJ2-2	TRBD1	CASRSLQGGTGELFF	TGCGCCAGCCGCTCTTTACAGGGGGGCACCGGGGAGCTGTTTTTT
.	TRBV2	TRBJ1-1	TRBD1	CASSGQGVDEAFF	TGTGCCAGCAGTGGGCAGGGGGTTGATGAAGCTTTCTTT
.	TRBV30	TRBJ2-5	TRBD1	CAWKRTGWETQYF	TGTGCCTGGAAAAGGACAGGGTGGGAGACCCAGTACTTC
.	TRBV7-2	TRBJ2-7	.	CASSLGQGFLYEQYF	TGTGCCAGCAGCTTAGGACAAGGTTTCCTCTACGAGCAGTACTTC
.	TRBV5-1	TRBJ1-2	TRBD1	CASSGTGGNYGYTF	TGCGCCAGCAGCGGGACAGGGGGCAACTATGGCTACACCTTC